This T cell receptor beta chain was recorded in a study of OX40 agonist ivuxolimab in advanced cancers. Study details: Every 2 weeks, patients received ivuxolimab intravenously, dosed at 0.01 to 10 mg/kg. Dose-escalation cases comprised hepatocellular carcinoma, melanoma, renal cell or head and neck cancer. Regarding the study as a whole: The average count of expanded clones was higher among CD8+ T cells than among CD4+. Compared with others, partial responders at 0.1-3.0 mg/kg displayed clonal expansion among the lowest.

Some clones are missing from TCRdb's copy, which holds only in-frame ones; the method was immunoSEQ multiplex PCR. This repertoire shows 60,000 or so clones, 87% found once; its top ten account for over 5%. The sample holds a few counts of this clone. Its antigen is currently unknown. CDR1 and CDR2 from the germline V gene are SGHAT and FQNNGV. The CDR3 consists of 13 residues. Trimming stripped 3 bases from V and 6 bases from J, with 9 bases between. The TCR was taken from an adult with an advanced solid tumor such as melanoma, head and neck, liver or kidney cancer. The sample in question was CD4+ or CD8+ T cells sorted from blood, obtained in a trial of the OX40 agonist ivuxolimab. The rearrangement joins TRBV11-2 to TRBJ1-3, with D perhaps matching TRBD1 (6 bases). CDR3 in amino acids: CASSLAGANTIYF. For the CDR3, the DNA is TGTGCCAGCAGCTTGGCAGGGGCAAACACCATATATTTT.